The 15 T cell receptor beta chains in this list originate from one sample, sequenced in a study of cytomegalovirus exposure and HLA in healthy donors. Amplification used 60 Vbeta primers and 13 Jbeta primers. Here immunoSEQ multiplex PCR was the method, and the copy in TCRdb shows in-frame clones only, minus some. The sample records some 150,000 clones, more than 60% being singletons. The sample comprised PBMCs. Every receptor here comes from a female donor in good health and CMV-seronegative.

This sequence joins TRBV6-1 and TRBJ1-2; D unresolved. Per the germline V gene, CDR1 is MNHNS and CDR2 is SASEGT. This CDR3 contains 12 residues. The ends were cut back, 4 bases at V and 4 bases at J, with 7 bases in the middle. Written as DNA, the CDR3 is TGTGCCAGCAGTGGCGTCTTCTATGGCTACACCTTC. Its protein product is CASSGVFYGYTF.

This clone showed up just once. This CDR3 is CASSDTLAGGPGDTQYF. As DNA, the CDR3 is TGTGCCAGCAGTGACACCCTAGCGGGGGGGCCAGGAGATACGCAGTATTTT. The chain employs TRBV6-1 and TRBJ2-3, with 12 bases fitting TRBD2. CDR3 length equals 17 residues. V was clipped by 3 bases and J by 5 bases; unmatched bases: 9. Germline V gene lookup returns CDR1 MNHNS and CDR2 SASEGT.

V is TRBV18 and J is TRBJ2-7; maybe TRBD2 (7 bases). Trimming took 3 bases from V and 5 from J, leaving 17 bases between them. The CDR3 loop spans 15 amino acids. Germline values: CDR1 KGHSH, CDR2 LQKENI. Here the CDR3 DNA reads TGTGCCAGCTCACCGTGGCGGGGGCAGAGGAACGAGCAGTACTTC. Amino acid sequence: CASSPWRGQRNEQYF.

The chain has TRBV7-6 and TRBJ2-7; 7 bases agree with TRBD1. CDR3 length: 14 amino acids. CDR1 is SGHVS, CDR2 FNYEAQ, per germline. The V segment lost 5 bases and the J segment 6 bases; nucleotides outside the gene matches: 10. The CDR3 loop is CASSPRDSPLEQYF. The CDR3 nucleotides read TGTGCCAGCAGCCCGAGGGACAGCCCCCTCGAGCAGTACTTC.

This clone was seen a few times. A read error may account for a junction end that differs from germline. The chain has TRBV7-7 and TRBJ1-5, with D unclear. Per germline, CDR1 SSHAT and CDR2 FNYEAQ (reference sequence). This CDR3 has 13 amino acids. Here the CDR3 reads CASSLDHNQPQHF. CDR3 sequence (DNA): TGTGCTAGCAGCTTAGATCACAATCAGCCCCAGCATTTT.

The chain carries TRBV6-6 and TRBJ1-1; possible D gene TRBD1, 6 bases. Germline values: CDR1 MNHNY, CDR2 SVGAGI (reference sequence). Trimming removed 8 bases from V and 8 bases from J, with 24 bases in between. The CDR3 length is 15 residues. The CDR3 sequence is CASLGTLRRSQEAFF. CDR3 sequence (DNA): TGTGCCAGCCTCGGGACACTCCGGAGATCTCAAGAAGCTTTCTTT.

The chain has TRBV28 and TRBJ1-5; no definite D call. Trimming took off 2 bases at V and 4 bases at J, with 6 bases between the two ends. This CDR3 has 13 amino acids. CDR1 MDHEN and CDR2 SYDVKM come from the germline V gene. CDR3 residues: CASSLLRNQPQHF. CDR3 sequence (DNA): TGTGCCAGCAGTTTACTACGGAATCAGCCCCAGCATTTT. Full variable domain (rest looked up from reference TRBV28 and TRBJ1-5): DVKVTQSSRYLVKRTGEKVFLECVQDMDHENMFWYRQDPGLGLRLIYFSYDVKMKEKGDIPEGYSVSREKKERFSLILESASTNQTSMYLCASSLLRNQPQHFGDGTRLSIL.

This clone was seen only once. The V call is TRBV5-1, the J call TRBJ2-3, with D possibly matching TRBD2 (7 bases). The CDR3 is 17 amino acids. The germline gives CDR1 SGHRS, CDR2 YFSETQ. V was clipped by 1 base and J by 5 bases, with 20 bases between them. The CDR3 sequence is CASSLLSMRGGQDTQYF. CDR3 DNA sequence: TGCGCCAGCAGCTTGTTGTCGATGAGGGGGGGGCAAGATACGCAGTATTTT.

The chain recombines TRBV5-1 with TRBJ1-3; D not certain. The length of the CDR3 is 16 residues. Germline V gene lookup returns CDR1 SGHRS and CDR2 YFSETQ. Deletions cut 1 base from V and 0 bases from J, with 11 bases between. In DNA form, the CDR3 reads TGCGCCAGCAGCTTGATGAGACAAGACTCTGGAAACACCATATATTTT. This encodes CASSLMRQDSGNTIYF.

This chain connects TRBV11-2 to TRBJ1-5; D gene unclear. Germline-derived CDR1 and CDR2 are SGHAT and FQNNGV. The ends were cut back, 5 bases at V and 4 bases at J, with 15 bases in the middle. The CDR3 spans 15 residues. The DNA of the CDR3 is TGTGCCAGCAGCGCCGGCAGGTCTCCAAATCAGCCCCAGCATTTT. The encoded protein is CASSAGRSPNQPQHF.

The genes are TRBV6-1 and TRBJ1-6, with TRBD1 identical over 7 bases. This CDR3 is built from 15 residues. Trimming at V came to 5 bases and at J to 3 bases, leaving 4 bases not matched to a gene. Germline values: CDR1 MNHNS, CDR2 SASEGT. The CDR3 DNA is TGTGCCAGCAGTCCCACAGGGGACTATAATTCACCCCTCCACTTT. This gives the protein CASSPTGDYNSPLHF.

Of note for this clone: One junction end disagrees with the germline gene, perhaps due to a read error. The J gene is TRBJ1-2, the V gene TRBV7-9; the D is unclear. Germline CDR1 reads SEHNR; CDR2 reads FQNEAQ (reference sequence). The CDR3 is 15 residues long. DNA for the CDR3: TGTTCCAGCAGCTCCAACGGACTCTGGGGCTATGGCTACACCTTC. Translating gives CSSSSNGLWGYGYTF. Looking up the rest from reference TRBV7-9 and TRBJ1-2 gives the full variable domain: DTGVSQNPRHKITKRGQNVTFRCDPISEHNRLYWYRQTLGQGPEFLTYFQNEAQLEKSRLLSDRFSAERPKGSFSTLEIQRTEQGDSAMYLCSSSSNGLWGYGYTFGSGTRLTVV.

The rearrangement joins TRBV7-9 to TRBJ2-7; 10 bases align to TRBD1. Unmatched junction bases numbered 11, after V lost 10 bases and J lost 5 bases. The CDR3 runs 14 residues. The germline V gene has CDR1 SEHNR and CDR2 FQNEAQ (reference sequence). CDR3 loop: CAINPGQGTNEQYF. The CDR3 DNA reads TGTGCCATCAATCCGGGACAGGGGACAAACGAGCAGTACTTC.

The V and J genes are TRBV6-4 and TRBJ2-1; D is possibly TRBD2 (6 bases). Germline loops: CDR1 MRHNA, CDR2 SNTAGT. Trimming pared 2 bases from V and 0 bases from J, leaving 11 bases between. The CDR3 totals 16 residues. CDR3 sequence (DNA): TGTGCCAGCAGTGACGGGGGGTCTGGCTCCTACAATGAGCAGTTCTTC. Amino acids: CASSDGGSGSYNEQFF.

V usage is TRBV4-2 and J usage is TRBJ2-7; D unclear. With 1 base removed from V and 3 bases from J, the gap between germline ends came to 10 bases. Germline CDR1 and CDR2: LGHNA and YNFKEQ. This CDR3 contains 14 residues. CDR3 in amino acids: CASSQVADNYEQYF. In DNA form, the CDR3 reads TGTGCCAGCAGCCAAGTTGCAGATAACTACGAGCAGTACTTC.